This is a list of T cell receptor beta chains from one sample in a study of T cells after yellow fever vaccination. TCRdb redid the calling of the 5' RACE reads with MiXCR, one entry per CDR3 protein. Among 200,000 to 300,000 distinct CDR3 sequences listed, 10% to 15% were seen once. The specimen was CD4+ T cells sorted from PBMCs, collected 45 days after the yellow fever booster vaccination. All receptors derive from a man aged 25-45 years who received the YFV17D yellow fever vaccine. Each CDR3 is given without its conserved first and last residue. Clone size is shown for a subset of rows, as once, few, many or a class of expanded clone.

V	size	J	CDR3
TRBV6-5	few	TRBJ1-1	AARGPNTEAF
TRBV10-3	few	TRBJ2-3	AIGDLGGTDTQY
TRBV5-1	few	TRBJ1-4	ASSLKGTNEKLF
TRBV29-1	-	TRBJ2-7	SVAGEYEQY
TRBV7-2	few	TRBJ1-6	ASSWGTVNSPLH
TRBV7-2	few	TRBJ2-6	ASSGQGGGANVLT
TRBV28	-	TRBJ2-7	ASSLAGTRFFEQY
TRBV5-1	-	TRBJ2-4	ASSGRLAGGAKNIQY
TRBV24-1	few	TRBJ2-5	ATSDTTGGSKETQY
TRBV7-2	few	TRBJ2-1	ASSLDWTSNEQF
TRBV20-1	few	TRBJ1-2	SAMVNYGYT
TRBV27	few	TRBJ2-3	ASSSRVADTQY
TRBV5-1	-	TRBJ2-3	ASSPLAEITDTQY
TRBV12-3/TRBV12-4	many	TRBJ1-1	ASSNDVGAF
TRBV20-1	few	TRBJ2-1	SARGLAGGYNEQF
TRBV20-1	-	TRBJ1-1	SARGPAEAF
TRBV29-1	medium-sized	TRBJ2-3	SVAASDTQY
TRBV28	few	TRBJ2-7	ASTPSSGRLEKQY
TRBV20-1	-	TRBJ2-7	SARDRGHNSYEQY
TRBV6-5	few	TRBJ2-7	ASSYPKLAPTYEQY
TRBV18	few	TRBJ2-6	ASSPIPTGTGANVLT
TRBV7-2	-	TRBJ2-7	ASNFRAGAHEQY
TRBV15	-	TRBJ2-7	ATSRARVESYEQY
TRBV7-2	-	TRBJ1-2	ASSLGLVANYGYT
TRBV5-1	few	TRBJ2-2	ASSKGGTTNTGELF
TRBV4-3	few	TRBJ2-1	ASSQVLARNNEQF
TRBV7-2	-	TRBJ2-7	ASSPNYRDEQY
TRBV29-1	few	TRBJ2-5	SAGFLRETQY
TRBV12-3/TRBV12-4	-	TRBJ2-1	ASTLGAPGDEQF
TRBV5-5	-	TRBJ2-7	ASSSPGTSSYEQY
TRBV7-9	few	TRBJ1-1	ASSSSRGSRSTEAF
TRBV20-1	few	TRBJ2-2	SARDPGRTKSGELF
TRBV20-1	few	TRBJ2-5	SARISGRGETQY
TRBV10-3	-	TRBJ2-1	AISEFSGNEQF
TRBV18	-	TRBJ1-1	ASSRLWTGKNTEAF
TRBV11-2	-	TRBJ2-7	ASSLRGLAGVKNYEQY
TRBV27	-	TRBJ2-1	ASSLSPLNEQF
TRBV9	few	TRBJ1-4	ASSVDVQAGEKLF
TRBV20-1	-	TRBJ1-5	SAPITGTVEGPQH
TRBV29-1	-	TRBJ1-2	SDTGGADLDGYT
TRBV20-1	few	TRBJ2-5	SARRGPGLAGVEY
TRBV28	few	TRBJ2-6	ASSFEGALMYGANVLT
TRBV4-3	once	TRBJ2-3	ACSLGLAGRTDTQY
TRBV5-6	many	TRBJ2-1	ASSTRLAKQF
TRBV19	few	TRBJ2-1	ANPEDGNEQF
TRBV28	few	TRBJ2-1	ASSVPPPGLALYNEQF
TRBV28	-	TRBJ2-1	ASSLTRDSYNEQF